This T cell receptor beta chain emerged from a study of response to subunit inactivated influenza vaccine. Only a few counts were recorded for this clonotype. V lost 2 bases to trimming and J lost 1 base; unmatched junction nucleotides: 7. Germline loops: CDR1 SGHTA, CDR2 FQGNSA. The CDR3 consists of 18 residues. TCRdb processed the RT-PCR reads anew with MiXCR; each CDR3 protein has one entry. The table records about 620,000 distinct CDR3 sequences, 11% of them present only once. The sample was also linked to a second study, of T cells expressing NK-cell markers. In that study: The cDNA for TCR beta came from 5'RACE template switching with UMIs. Among the experiments, several used an anti-gamma-delta TCR antibody to restrict sorting to alpha-beta TCR T cells.

V is TRBV7-2 and J is TRBJ2-3; 12 nucleotides match TRBD2. The input for sequencing was PBMCs from blood, taken on the day of vaccination. The TCR sequence derives from a man in his fifties who received an inactivated influenza vaccine. The CDR3 region has the DNA TGTGCCAGCAGCTTAACCCTAGCGGGGGGGCGGGGCACAGATACGCAGTATTTT. This encodes CASSLTLAGGRGTDTQYF.